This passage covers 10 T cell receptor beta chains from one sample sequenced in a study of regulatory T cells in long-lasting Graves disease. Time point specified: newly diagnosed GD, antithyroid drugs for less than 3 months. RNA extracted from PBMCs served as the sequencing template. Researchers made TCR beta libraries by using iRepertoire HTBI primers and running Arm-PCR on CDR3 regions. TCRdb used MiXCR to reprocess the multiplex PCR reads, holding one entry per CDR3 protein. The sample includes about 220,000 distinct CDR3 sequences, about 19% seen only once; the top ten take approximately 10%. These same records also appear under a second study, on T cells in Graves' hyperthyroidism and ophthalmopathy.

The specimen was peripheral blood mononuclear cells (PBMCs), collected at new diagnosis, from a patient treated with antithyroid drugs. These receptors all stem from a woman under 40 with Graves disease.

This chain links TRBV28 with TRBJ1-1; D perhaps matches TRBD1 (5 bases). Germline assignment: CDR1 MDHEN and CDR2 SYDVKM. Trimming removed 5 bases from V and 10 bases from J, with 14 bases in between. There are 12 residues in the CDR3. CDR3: CASSPRASGAFF. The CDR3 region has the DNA TGTGCCAGCAGTCCCAGGGCGAGTGGAGCTTTCTTT.

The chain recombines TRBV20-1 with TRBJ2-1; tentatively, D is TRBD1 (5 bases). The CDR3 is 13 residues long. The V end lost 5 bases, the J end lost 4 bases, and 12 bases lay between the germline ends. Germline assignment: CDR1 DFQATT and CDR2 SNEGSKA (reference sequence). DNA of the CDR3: TGCAGTGCTGGGCTCGACAGATACAATGAGCAGTTCTTC. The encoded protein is CSAGLDRYNEQFF.

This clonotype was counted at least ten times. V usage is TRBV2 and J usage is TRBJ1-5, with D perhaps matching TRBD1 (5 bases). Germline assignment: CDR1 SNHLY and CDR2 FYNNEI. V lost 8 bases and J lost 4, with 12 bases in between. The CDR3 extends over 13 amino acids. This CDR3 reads CASWGVGNQPQHF. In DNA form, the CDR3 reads TGTGCCAGCTGGGGGGTCGGGAATCAGCCCCAGCATTTT.

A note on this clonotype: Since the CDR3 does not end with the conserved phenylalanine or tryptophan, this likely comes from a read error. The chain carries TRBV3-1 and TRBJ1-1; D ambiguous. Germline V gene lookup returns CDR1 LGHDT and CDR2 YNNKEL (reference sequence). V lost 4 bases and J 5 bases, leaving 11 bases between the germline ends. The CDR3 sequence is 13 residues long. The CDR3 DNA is TGTGCCAGCAGCCCGATAATGGGAACTGAAGCTTTCTCT. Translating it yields CASSPIMGTEAFS.

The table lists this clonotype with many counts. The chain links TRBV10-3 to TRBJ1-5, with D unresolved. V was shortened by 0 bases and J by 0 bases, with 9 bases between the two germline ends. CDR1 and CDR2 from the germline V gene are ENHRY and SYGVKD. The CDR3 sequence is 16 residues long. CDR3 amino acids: CAISESAVPSNQPQHF. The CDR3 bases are TGTGCCATCAGTGAGTCGGCAGTCCCTAGCAATCAGCCCCAGCATTTT.

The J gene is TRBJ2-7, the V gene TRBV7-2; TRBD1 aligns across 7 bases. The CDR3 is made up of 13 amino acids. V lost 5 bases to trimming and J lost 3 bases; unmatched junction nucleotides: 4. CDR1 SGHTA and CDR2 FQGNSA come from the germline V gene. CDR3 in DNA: TGTGCCAGCAGCACCAGACAGGGCTACGAGCAGTACTTC. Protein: CASSTRQGYEQYF.

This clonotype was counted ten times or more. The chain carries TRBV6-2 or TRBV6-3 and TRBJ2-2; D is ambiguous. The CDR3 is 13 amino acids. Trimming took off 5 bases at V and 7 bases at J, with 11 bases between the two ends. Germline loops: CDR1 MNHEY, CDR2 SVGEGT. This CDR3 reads CASSRTGRGELFF. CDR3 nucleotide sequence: TGTGCCAGCAGTCGGACGGGTCGCGGGGAGCTGTTTTTT.

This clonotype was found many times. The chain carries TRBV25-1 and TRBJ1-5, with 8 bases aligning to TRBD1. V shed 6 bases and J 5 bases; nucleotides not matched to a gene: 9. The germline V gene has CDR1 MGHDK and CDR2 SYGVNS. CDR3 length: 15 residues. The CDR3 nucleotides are TGTGCCAGCAGATCCGACAGGGGCTACGATCAGCCCCAGCATTTT. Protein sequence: CASRSDRGYDQPQHF.

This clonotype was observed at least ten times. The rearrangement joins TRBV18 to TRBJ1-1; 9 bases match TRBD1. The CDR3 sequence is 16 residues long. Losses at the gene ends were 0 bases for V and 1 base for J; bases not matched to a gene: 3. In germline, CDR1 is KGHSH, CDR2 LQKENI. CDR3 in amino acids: CASSPPGTGRNTEAFF. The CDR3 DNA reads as TGTGCCAGCTCACCACCCGGGACAGGGAGGAACACTGAAGCTTTCTTT.

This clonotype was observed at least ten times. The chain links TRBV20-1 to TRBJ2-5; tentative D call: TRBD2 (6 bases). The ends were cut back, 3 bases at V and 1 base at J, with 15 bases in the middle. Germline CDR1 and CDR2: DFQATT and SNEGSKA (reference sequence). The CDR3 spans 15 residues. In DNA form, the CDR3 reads TGCAGTGCTAGCCACTCGCGGGACCTCCAAGAGACCCAGTACTTC. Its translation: CSASHSRDLQETQYF.